This TCR beta chain was obtained from a study of sequential checkpoint blockade in melanoma. Treatment of the sample: randomized to nivolumab then ipilimumab (arm A) or the reverse (arm B). Sorted cells were live CD3+CD8+, lacking CD19 and CD56, from PBMCs. CDR3 length: 13 residues. Data came from immunoSEQ multiplex PCR; TCRdb stores just in-frame clones and leaves some out. The sample yields some 25,000 clones, around 77% seen once. The clonotype originates from a human donor with melanoma. V usage is TRBV21-1 and J usage is TRBJ1-2. TRBV21-1 is a known pseudogene. The specimen comprised CD8+ T cells sorted from blood (inferred from file names), sampled from a patient given nivolumab and ipilimumab in sequence. CDR3 protein: CASSKLPGGGYTF. CDR3 DNA sequence: TGTGCCAGCAGCAAACTTCCAGGAGGGGGCTACACCTTC.